This T cell receptor (beta chain) was profiled in a study of cytomegalovirus exposure and HLA in healthy donors. Study-wide points: It was only CMV serostatus that was available as immune exposure information. One variant, a missense change in DCLRE1C, was linked in a later analysis to TCR beta V- and J-gene trimming.

This CDR3 spans 18 amino acids. CDR1 is SGHRS, CDR2 YFSETQ, per germline. Unmatched junction bases numbered 11, after V lost 0 bases and J lost 7 bases. PCR primers comprised 60 Vbeta and 13 Jbeta primers. The data were produced by immunoSEQ multiplex PCR, yet TCRdb's version contains in-frame clones alone and is incomplete. This sample has 180,000 or so clones, with 75% to 80% found just once. Regarding this clone: Its target is not known.

The sequence derives from a man aged 45-65 years in good health and CMV-seropositive. The sample comprised PBMCs. The chain has TRBV5-1 and TRBJ2-7, with 15 positions matching TRBD2. The CDR3 region is CASSLGEPGLAGGGEQYV. In DNA, the CDR3 is TGCGCCAGCAGCTTGGGCGAACCGGGACTAGCGGGGGGAGGAGAGCAGTACGTC.